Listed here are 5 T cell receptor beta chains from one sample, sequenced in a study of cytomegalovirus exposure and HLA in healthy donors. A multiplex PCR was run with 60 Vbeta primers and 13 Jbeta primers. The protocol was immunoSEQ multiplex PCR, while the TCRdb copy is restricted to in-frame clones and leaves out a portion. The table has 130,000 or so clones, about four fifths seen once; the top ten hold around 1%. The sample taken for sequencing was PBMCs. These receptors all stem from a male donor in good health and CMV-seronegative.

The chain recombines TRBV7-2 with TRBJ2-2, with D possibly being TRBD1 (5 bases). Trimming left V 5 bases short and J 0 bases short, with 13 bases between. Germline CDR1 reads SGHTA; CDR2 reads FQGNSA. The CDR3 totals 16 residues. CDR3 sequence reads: CASSAQARTNTGELFF. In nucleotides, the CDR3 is TGTGCCAGCAGCGCACAGGCCCGGACGAACACCGGGGAGCTGTTTTTT.

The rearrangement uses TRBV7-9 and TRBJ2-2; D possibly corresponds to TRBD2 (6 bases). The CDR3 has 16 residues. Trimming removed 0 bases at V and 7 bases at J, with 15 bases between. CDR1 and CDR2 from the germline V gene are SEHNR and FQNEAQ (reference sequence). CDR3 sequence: CASSLALTEEGGELFF. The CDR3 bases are TGTGCCAGCAGCTTAGCTCTCACCGAGGAGGGCGGGGAGCTGTTTTTT.

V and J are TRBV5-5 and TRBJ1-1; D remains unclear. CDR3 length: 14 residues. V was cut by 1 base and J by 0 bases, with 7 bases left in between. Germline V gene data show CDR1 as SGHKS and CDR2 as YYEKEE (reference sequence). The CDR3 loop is CASSLYSMNTEAFF. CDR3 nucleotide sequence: TGTGCCAGCAGCTTGTACAGTATGAACACTGAAGCTTTCTTT.

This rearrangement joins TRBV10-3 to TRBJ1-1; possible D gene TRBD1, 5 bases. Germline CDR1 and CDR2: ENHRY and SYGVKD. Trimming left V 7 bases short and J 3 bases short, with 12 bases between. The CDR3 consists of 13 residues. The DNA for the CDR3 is TGTGCCATCACCAAGGACAAGTACACTGAAGCTTTCTTT. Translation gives CAITKDKYTEAFF.

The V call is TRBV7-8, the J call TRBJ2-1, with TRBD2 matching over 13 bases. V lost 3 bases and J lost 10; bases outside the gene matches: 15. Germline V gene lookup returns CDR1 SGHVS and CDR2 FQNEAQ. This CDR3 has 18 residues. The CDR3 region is CASSFSSRGTSGVSEQFF. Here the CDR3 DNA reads TGTGCCAGCAGCTTTTCCAGCCGGGGGACTAGCGGGGTATCCGAGCAGTTCTTC.